These 15 T cell receptor beta chains came from one sample sequenced in a study of memory CD8 T cells in hepatitis C reinfection. Time point specified: pre-reinfection, 55 to 20 weeks before reinfection detection. TCR sequencing was done directly ex vivo on sorted cells, without expansion in vitro. Only in-frame clones appear in the TCRdb table, and some are missing; sequencing was by immunoSEQ multiplex PCR. The sample has over 50,000 clones, roughly 86% seen once. The sequenced sample was naive CD8+ T cells sorted from blood. These receptors all come from a man aged 18 to 30 with hepatitis C virus infection.

The table lists this clone with a count of one. The genes are TRBV5-4 and TRBJ2-2, with TRBD1 identical over 7 bases. V was clipped by 3 bases and J by 0 bases; unmatched bases: 8. From germline, CDR1 is SGHNT and CDR2 YYREEE (reference sequence). CDR3 length: 17 residues. CDR3 bases: TGTGCCAGCAGCTCTCCGACAGGGACCGCGAACACCGGGGAGCTGTTTTTT. Its translation: CASSSPTGTANTGELFF. The variable domain in full, with the rest retrieved from reference TRBV5-4 and TRBJ2-2, is ETGVTQSPTHLIKTRGQQVTLRCSSQSGHNTVSWYQQALGQGPQFIFQYYREEENGRGNFPPRFSGLQFPNYSSELNVNALELDDSALYLCASSSPTGTANTGELFFGEGSRLTVL.

The rearrangement links TRBV5-4 to TRBJ2-7; TRBD1 might be the D (6 bases). The V end was cut by 1 base, the J end by 6 bases, with 8 bases between. Germline CDR1 and CDR2: SGHNT and YYREEE (reference sequence). The CDR3 has 12 amino acids. CDR3 amino acids: CASSLQGREQYF. As DNA, the CDR3 is TGTGCCAGCAGCTTGCAGGGGCGCGAGCAGTACTTC.

The chain uses TRBV7-6 and TRBJ2-3; 7 bases align to TRBD2. The CDR3 runs to 14 residues. V gave up 7 bases and J gave up 3 bases; unmatched junction bases: 7. Germline CDR1 SGHVS, CDR2 FNYEAQ. The CDR3 loop is CASNAGVGTDTQYF. CDR3 sequence (DNA): TGTGCCAGCAACGCGGGAGTGGGGACAGATACGCAGTATTTT.

The gene calls are TRBV27 and TRBJ2-7, with D possibly matching TRBD2 (5 bases). V was pared by 6 bases and J by 1 base, with 16 bases between. CDR1 is MNHEY, CDR2 SMNVEV, per germline (reference sequence). The CDR3 length is 15 residues. CDR3 residues: CASSKQPGGSYEQYV. The DNA for the CDR3 is TGTGCCAGCAGCAAACAACCTGGCGGGTCCTACGAGCAGTACGTC.

The chain recombines TRBV9 with TRBJ2-1, with D possibly TRBD2 on 5 matching bases. The CDR3 is 13 residues long. With 0 bases removed from V and 9 bases from J, the gap between germline ends came to 10 bases. Looked up from germline, CDR1 is SGDLS and CDR2 is YYNGEE. The CDR3, as DNA: TGTGCCAGCAGCGTAGGAGGAGGAACTGAGCAGTTCTTC. This codes for CASSVGGGTEQFF.

The chain employs TRBV5-6 and TRBJ2-1; TRBD2 matches at 11 bases. The CDR3 contains 16 residues. Germline trimming cut 1 base from V and 3 bases from J; bases unmatched to any gene: 3. Germline V lookup: CDR1 SGHDT, CDR2 YYEEEE. This CDR3 is CASSLLAGGYYNEQFF. The CDR3 DNA reads TGTGCCAGCAGCTTGCTAGCGGGAGGATACTACAATGAGCAGTTCTTC.

The J gene is TRBJ1-6, the V gene TRBV4-3; D unresolved. The germline V gene has CDR1 LGHNA and CDR2 YSLEER. V lost 0 bases and J 6 bases, leaving 12 bases between the germline ends. CDR3 length: 16 residues. As DNA, the CDR3 is TGCGCCAGCAGCCAAGATTGGCGGACTATTAATTCACCCCTCCACTTT. Encoded protein: CASSQDWRTINSPLHF.

J is TRBJ2-7 and V is TRBV7-8, with TRBD2 matching over 12 bases. The CDR3 consists of 14 residues. The trim removed 10 bases at V and 2 bases at J, leaving 6 bases unmatched. Per germline, CDR1 SGHVS and CDR2 FQNEAQ. CDR3: CATSGLAGPYEQYF. Here the CDR3 DNA reads TGTGCCACCTCAGGACTAGCGGGACCCTACGAGCAGTACTTC. Complete variable domain (other parts from reference TRBV7-8 and TRBJ2-7): GAGVSQSPRYKVAKRGQDVALRCDPISGHVSLFWYQQALGQGPEFLTYFQNEAQLDKSGLPSDRFFAERPEGSVSTLKIQRTQQEDSAVYLCATSGLAGPYEQYFGPGTRLTVT.

The chain links TRBV5-1 to TRBJ2-1; 8 nucleotides align to TRBD1. Germline lookup yields CDR1 SGHRS and CDR2 YFSETQ. CDR3 size: 14 residues. J lost 13 bases, V lost 3 bases, and 12 bases had no gene match. In DNA, the CDR3 is TGCGCCAGCAGCTCCCAGGACAGGGCGAATACACAGTTCTTC. As protein: CASSSQDRANTQFF.

The chain carries TRBV19 and TRBJ2-7, with D possibly being TRBD1 (5 bases). CDR1 LNHDA and CDR2 SQIVND come from the germline V gene (reference sequence). V lost 3 bases to trimming and J lost 5 bases, with 17 bases between them. The CDR3 length is 15 residues. CDR3 amino acids: CASSILLGVSHEQYF. CDR3 DNA: TGTGCCAGTAGTATCCTTCTAGGGGTTAGCCACGAGCAGTACTTC.

This rearrangement joins TRBV5-4 to TRBJ2-2, with D perhaps matching TRBD2 (6 bases). This CDR3 is 16 amino acids long. V lost 4 bases and J lost 3, with 16 bases in between. Germline V gene sequence: CDR1 SGHNT, CDR2 YYREEE (reference sequence). The CDR3 coding sequence is TGTGCCAGCAGCCCCCACATCGGGGAGGACACCGGGGAGCTGTTTTTT. It yields the protein CASSPHIGEDTGELFF.

The rearrangement uses TRBV7-8 and TRBJ1-1, with 11 nucleotides matching TRBD1. This CDR3 spans 14 amino acids. Germline trimming cut 5 bases from V and 4 bases from J; bases unmatched to any gene: 3. CDR1 is SGHVS, CDR2 FQNEAQ, per germline. CDR3 amino acids: CASSAGTGGTEAFF. CDR3 nucleotide sequence: TGTGCCAGCAGCGCTGGGACAGGGGGCACTGAAGCTTTCTTT.

This sequence joins TRBV9 and TRBJ2-3, with 9 nucleotides matching TRBD1. This CDR3 spans 17 amino acids. Germline CDR1 and CDR2: SGDLS and YYNGEE. V lost 2 bases, J lost 4 bases, and 11 bases stayed unmatched. The CDR3 loop is CASSVLTGGASPDTQYF. The CDR3 DNA reads as TGTGCCAGCAGCGTCTTAACAGGGGGCGCTTCTCCAGATACGCAGTATTTT.

The genes are TRBV7-9 and TRBJ2-5, with TRBD2 matching over 14 bases. The DNA end is more similar to TRBJ2-7, so the J call may be wrong. The germline V gene has CDR1 SEHNR and CDR2 FQNEAQ (reference sequence). This CDR3 region has 15 residues. The CDR3 nucleotides are TGTGCCAGCAACCTGGGACTAGCGGGAGTCGGCGAGCAGTACTTC. The encoded protein is CASNLGLAGVGEQYF.

The rearrangement joins TRBV30 to TRBJ1-1; weak D call: TRBD1 (5 bases). Trimming took off 1 base at V and 11 bases at J, with 17 bases between the two ends. The CDR3 sequence is 13 residues long. Per germline, CDR1 GTSNPN and CDR2 SVGIG (reference sequence). In nucleotides, the CDR3 is TGTGCCTGGAGTGGAGAAGCCGGGACTGGGGCTTTCTTT. This translates into CAWSGEAGTGAFF.